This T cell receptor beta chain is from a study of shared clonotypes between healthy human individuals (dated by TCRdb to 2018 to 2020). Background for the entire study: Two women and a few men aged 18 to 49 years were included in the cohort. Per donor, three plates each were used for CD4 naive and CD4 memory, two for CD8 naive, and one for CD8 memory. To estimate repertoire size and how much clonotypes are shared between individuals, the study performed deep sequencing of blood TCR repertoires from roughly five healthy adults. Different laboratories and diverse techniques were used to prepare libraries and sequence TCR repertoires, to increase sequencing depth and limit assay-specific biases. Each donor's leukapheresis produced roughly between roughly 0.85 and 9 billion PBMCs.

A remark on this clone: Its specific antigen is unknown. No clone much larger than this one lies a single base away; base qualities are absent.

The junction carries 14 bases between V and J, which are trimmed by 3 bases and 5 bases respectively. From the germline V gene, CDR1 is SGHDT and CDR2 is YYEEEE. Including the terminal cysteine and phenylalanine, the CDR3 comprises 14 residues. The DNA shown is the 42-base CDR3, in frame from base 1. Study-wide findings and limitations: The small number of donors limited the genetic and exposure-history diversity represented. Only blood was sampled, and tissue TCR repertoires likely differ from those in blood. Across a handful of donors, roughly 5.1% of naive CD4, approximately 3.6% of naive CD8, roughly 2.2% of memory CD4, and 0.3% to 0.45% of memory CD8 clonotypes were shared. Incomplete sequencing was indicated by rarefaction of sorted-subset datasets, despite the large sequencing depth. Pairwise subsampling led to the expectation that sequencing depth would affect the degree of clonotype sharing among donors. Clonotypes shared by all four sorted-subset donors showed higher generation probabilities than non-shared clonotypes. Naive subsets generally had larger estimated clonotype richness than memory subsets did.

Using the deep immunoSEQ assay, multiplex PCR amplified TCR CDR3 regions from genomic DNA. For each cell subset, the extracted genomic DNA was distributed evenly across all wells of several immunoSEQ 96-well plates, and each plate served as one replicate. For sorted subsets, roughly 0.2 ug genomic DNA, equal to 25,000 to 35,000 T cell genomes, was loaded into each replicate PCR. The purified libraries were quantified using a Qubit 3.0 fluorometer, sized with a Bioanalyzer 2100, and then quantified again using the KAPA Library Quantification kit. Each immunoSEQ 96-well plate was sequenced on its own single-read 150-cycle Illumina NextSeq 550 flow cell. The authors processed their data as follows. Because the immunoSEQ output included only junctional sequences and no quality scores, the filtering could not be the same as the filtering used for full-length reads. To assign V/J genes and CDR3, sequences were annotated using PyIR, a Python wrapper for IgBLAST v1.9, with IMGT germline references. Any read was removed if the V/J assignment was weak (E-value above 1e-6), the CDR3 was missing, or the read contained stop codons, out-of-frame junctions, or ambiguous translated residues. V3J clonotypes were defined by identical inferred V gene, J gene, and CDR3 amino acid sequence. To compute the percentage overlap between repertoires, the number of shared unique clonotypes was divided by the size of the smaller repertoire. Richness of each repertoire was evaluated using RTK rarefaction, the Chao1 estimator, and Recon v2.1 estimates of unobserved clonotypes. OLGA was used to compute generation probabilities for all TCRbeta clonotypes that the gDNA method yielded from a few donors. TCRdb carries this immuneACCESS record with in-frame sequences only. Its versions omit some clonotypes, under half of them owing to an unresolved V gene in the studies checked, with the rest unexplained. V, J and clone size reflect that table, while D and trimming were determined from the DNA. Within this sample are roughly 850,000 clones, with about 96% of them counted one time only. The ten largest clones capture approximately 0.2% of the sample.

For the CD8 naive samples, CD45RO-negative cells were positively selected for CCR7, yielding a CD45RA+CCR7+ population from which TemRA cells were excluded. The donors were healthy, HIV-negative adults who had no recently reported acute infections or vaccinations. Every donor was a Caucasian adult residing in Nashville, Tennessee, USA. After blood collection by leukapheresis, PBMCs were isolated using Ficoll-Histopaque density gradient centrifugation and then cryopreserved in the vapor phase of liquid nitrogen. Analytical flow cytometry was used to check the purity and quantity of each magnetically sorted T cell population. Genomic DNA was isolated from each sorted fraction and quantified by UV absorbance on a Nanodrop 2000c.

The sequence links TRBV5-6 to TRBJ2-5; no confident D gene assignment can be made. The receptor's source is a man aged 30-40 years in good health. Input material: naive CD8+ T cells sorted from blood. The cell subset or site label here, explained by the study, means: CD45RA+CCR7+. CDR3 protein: CASSSLVGAETQYF. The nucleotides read TGTGCCAGCAGCTCTCTTGTGGGTGCGGAGACCCAGTACTTC.